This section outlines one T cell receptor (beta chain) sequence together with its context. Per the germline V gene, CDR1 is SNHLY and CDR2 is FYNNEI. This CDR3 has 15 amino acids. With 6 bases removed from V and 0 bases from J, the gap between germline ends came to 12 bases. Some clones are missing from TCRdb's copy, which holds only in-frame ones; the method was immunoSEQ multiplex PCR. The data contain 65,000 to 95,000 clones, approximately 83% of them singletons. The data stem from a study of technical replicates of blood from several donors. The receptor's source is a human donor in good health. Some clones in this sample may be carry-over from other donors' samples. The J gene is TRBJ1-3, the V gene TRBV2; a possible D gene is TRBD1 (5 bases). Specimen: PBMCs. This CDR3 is CASSEFRGSGNTIYF. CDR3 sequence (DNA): TGTGCCAGCAGCGAGTTTAGGGGCTCTGGAAACACCATATATTTT.